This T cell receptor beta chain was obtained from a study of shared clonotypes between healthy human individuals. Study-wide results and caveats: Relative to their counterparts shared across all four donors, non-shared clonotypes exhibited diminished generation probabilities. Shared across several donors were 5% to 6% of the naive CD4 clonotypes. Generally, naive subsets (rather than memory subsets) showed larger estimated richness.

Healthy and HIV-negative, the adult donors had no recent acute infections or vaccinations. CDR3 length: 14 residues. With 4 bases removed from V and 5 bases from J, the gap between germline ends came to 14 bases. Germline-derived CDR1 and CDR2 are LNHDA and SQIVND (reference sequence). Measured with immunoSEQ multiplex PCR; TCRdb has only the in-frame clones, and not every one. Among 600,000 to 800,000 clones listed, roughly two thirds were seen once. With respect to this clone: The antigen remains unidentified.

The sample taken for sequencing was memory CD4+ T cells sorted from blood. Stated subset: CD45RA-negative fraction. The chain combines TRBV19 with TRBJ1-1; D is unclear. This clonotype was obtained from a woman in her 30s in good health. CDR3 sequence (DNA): TGTGCCAGTAGTAGAGGTGACACCCGTACTGAAGCTTTCTTT. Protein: CASSRGDTRTEAFF.